Detailed here is one TCR beta chain. The CDR3 consists of 15 residues. The germline gives CDR1 SGHNT, CDR2 YYREEE (reference sequence). The V and J ends lost 0 bases and 2 bases, in that order; junction bases with no gene match: 5. This entry is derived from a study of T cell changes during pregnancy in multiple sclerosis. Assay used: immunoSEQ multiplex PCR; TCRdb lists only in-frame clones, some missing. The repertoire holds about 42,000 clones, with around four fifths as singletons. The rearrangement joins TRBV5-4 to TRBJ2-7; 7 nucleotides agree with TRBD1. This receptor was identified in a female donor with multiple sclerosis, enrolled in a pregnancy study. Specimen: CD4+ T cells from peripheral blood mononuclear cells, collected before pregnancy. CDR3 residues: CASSLAQGVAYEQYF. In nucleotides, the CDR3 is TGTGCCAGCAGCTTGGCCCAGGGGGTGGCCTACGAGCAGTACTTC.